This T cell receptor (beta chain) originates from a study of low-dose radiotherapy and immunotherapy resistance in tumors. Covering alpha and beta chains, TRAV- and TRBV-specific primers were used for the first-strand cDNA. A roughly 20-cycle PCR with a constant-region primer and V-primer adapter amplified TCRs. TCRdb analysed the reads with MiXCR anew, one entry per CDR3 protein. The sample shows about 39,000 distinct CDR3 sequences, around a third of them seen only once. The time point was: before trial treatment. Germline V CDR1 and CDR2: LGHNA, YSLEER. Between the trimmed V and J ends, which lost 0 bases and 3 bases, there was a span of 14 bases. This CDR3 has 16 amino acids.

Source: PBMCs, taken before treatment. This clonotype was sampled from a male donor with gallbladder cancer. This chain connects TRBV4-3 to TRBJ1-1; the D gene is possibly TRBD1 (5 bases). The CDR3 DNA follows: TGCGCCAGCAGCCAAGATGCAGGGAACATCCACACTGAAGCTTTCTTT. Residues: CASSQDAGNIHTEAFF.